This T cell receptor (beta chain) was sequenced for a study of T cell responses to AZD1222 COVID-19 vaccine. Study-wide findings and caveats: Seropositive status at baseline applied to only six AZD1222 recipients. Once two AZD1222 doses were given, Spike-specific TCR breadth and depth went up. Females made up more of the donors, who were largely white British, and clonal diversity may have come out too low.

With respect to this clone: The antigen is unknown.

The germline V gene encodes CDR1 SGHDT and CDR2 YYEEEE. The CDR3 runs 16 residues. Trimming removed 3 bases from V and 0 bases from J, with 13 bases in between. Produced via immunoSEQ multiplex PCR; TCRdb's table is partial and in-frame only. The sample lists some 100,000 clones; around 86% were seen once. This receptor was taken from an adult in good health. The sample consisted of peripheral blood, taken on day 0 of AZD1222 vaccination. The gene calls are TRBV5-6 and TRBJ1-3; D is ambiguous. Here the CDR3 reads CASSSLTRSSGNTIYF. The CDR3 DNA reads TGTGCCAGCAGCTCACTGACCCGGAGCTCTGGAAACACCATATATTTT.